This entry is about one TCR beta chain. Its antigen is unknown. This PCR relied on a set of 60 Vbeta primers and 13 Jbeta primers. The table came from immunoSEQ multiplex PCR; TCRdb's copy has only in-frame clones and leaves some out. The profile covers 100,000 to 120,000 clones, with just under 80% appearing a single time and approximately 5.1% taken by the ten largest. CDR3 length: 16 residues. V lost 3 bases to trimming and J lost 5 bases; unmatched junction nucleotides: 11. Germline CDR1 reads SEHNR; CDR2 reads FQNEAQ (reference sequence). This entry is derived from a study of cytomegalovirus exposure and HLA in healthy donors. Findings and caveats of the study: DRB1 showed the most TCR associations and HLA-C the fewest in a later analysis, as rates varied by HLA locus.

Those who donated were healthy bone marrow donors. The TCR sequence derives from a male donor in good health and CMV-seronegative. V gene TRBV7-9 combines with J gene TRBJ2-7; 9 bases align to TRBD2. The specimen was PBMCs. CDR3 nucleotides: TGTGCCAGCAGCTTTCATAGCGGGAGTGCAAACCACGAGCAGTACTTC. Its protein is CASSFHSGSANHEQYF.